This T cell receptor beta chain emerged from a study of shared clonotypes between healthy human individuals. V was pared by 7 bases and J by 3 bases, with 21 bases between. The CDR3 is made up of 17 amino acids. Germline V lookup: CDR1 MDHEN, CDR2 SYDVKM. The method was immunoSEQ multiplex PCR; TCRdb's version includes in-frame clones alone and lacks a portion of them. The sample lists roughly 2,000,000 clones, just over 90% occurring once. Cells designated naive CD8 were CD45RO-negative and were positively selected for CCR7, with terminally differentiated effector memory CD45RA+ cells excluded. The sample was naive CD8+ T cells from PBMCs. The V gene is TRBV28, the J gene TRBJ2-2, with D tentatively TRBD2 (5 bases). This clonotype was obtained from a man in his late teens or twenties in good health. Some clones in this sample may be carry-over from other donors' samples. CDR3 DNA sequence: TGTGCCAGCACCCCTTCAAGATACGGACTCTACACCGGGGAGCTGTTTTTT. Translating gives CASTPSRYGLYTGELFF.